This T cell receptor (beta chain) was obtained from a study of blood T cell repertoires in COVID-19. Data came from immunoSEQ multiplex PCR; TCRdb stores just in-frame clones and leaves some out. The sample carries 220,000 or so clones, just over 85% recorded once. This CDR3 comprises 13 residues. The germline V and J ends were trimmed by 4 bases and 2 bases, with 9 bases remaining between them. Germline V gene sequence: CDR1 SGHKS, CDR2 YYEKEE (reference sequence). The chain uses TRBV5-5 and TRBJ1-1; D is unresolved. The sequence was obtained from a woman aged 45-60 years with acute COVID-19. What was sequenced was PBMCs or T cells enriched from blood (not recorded which). Here the CDR3 reads CASSPRLNTEAFF. The CDR3 DNA is TGTGCCAGCAGCCCGCGACTTAACACTGAAGCTTTCTTT.